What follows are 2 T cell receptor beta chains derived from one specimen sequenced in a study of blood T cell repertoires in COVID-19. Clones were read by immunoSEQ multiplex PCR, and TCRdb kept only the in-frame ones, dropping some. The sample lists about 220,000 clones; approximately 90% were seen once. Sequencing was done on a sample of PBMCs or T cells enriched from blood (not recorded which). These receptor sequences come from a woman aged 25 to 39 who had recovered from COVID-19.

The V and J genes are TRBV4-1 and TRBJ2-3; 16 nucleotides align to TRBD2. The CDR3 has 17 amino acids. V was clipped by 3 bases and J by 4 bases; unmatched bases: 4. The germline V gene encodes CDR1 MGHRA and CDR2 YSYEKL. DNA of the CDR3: TGCGCCAGCAGCCACACCGGGACTAGCGGGGGGGCAGATACGCAGTATTTT. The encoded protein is CASSHTGTSGGADTQYF.

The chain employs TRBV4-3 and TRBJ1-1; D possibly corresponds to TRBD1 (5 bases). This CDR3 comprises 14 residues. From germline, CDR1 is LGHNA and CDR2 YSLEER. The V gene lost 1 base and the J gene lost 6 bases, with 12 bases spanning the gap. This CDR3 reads CASSQAVGRAEAFF. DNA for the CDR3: TGCGCCAGCAGCCAAGCGGTTGGCAGGGCTGAAGCTTTCTTT.